Shown below are 14 T cell receptor beta chains from a single sample sequenced in a study of beta chain features in type 1 diabetes. The sequenced template was cDNA made from the entire isolated RNA. Sequencing was performed with immunoSEQ multiplex PCR; in TCRdb, only in-frame clones are kept and a portion is missing. The table lists a few hundred thousand clones, more than 13% of them singletons. Sequencing was done on a sample of naive CD4+ T cells from blood. The receptors were gathered from a woman aged 18-29 years in good health.

The chain's CDR3 is CASSPDSKGGKLFF. The CDR3 DNA sequence: TGTGCCAGCAGTCCCGACAGCAAAGGTGGTAAACTGTTTTTT. This chain links TRBV28 with TRBJ1-4; weak D call: TRBD1 (5 bases). CDR1 is MDHEN and CDR2 is SYDVKM in the germline V gene. The CDR3 extends over 14 amino acids. Trimming pared 5 bases from V and 11 bases from J, leaving 18 bases between.

The J gene is TRBJ1-1, the V gene TRBV23-1, with 9 nucleotides matching TRBD1. Being an ORF, TRBV23-1 has a function that is uncertain. V trimming: 3 bases; J trimming: 0 bases; junction bases outside the gene matches: 8. The CDR3 contains 17 residues. The chain's CDR3 is CASSHSRTGAMNTEAFF. CDR3 nucleotides: TGCGCCAGCAGTCATTCCAGGACAGGGGCCATGAACACTGAAGCTTTCTTT.

This clone was observed a few times. This CDR3 is also generated by other DNA sequences in the sample. The rearrangement joins TRBV18 to TRBJ2-1; the match to TRBD1 covers 8 bases. J lost 4 bases, V lost 3 bases, and 5 bases had no gene match. This CDR3 is built from 15 residues. Germline CDR1 reads KGHSH; CDR2 reads LQKENI. DNA for the CDR3: TGTGCCAGCTCACCCCGGACAGGGAGTTACAATGAGCAGTTCTTC. This sequence encodes CASSPRTGSYNEQFF.

Concerning this clone itself: Other DNA sequences within the sample encode an identical CDR3. V gene TRBV7-9 combines with J gene TRBJ1-5; no clear D. Germline V gives CDR1 SEHNR, CDR2 FQNEAQ (reference sequence). Deletions cut 1 base from V and 1 base from J, with 8 bases between. The CDR3 extends over 15 amino acids. CDR3 sequence: CASSLGSGSNQPQHF. CDR3 in DNA: TGTGCCAGCAGCTTAGGGTCGGGAAGCAATCAGCCCCAGCATTTT.

The chain joins TRBV18 to TRBJ1-1, with 7 bases that match TRBD1. The V and J ends lost 5 bases and 0 bases, in that order; junction bases with no gene match: 6. This CDR3 region has 15 residues. The germline gives CDR1 KGHSH, CDR2 LQKENI. As DNA, the CDR3 is TGTGCCAGCTCAACTTACAGGGGAGTGAACACTGAAGCTTTCTTT. Encoded protein: CASSTYRGVNTEAFF.

This clone was counted between two and nine times. This sequence joins TRBV6-5 and TRBJ2-4; D remains ambiguous. The length of the CDR3 is 16 residues. Germline loops: CDR1 MNHEY, CDR2 SVGAGI. V was shortened by 0 bases and J by 7 bases, with 16 bases between the two germline ends. This CDR3 is CASSYSRYLGGNIQYF. The CDR3 DNA follows: TGTGCCAGCAGTTACTCGAGGTATCTAGGTGGGAACATTCAGTACTTC.

This clone was picked up a small number of times. This chain links TRBV30 with TRBJ1-3; the D is unclear. Looked up from germline, CDR1 is GTSNPN and CDR2 is SVGIG (reference sequence). This CDR3 comprises 13 residues. V was clipped by 1 base and J by 4 bases, with 8 bases between them. CDR3 sequence (DNA): TGTGCCTGGAGTGATGTTCGGGGAAACACCATATATTTT. It translates to CAWSDVRGNTIYF.

This clone appeared a few times. The chain carries TRBV29-1 and TRBJ2-1, with 10 bases lining up with TRBD1. J gave up 6 bases and V 7 bases, and 6 bases lay outside the gene matches. CDR1 is SQVTM and CDR2 is ANQGSEA in the germline V gene. The CDR3 has 13 amino acids. The CDR3, as DNA: TGCAGCGCCCGGGACAGGGGCCGCAATGAGCAGTTCTTC. Protein product: CSARDRGRNEQFF.

The chain has TRBV6-4 and TRBJ2-6; D may be TRBD1 (5 bases). The germline V gene encodes CDR1 MRHNA and CDR2 SNTAGT. V was clipped by 6 bases and J by 4 bases, with 16 bases between them. The CDR3 has 16 amino acids. The CDR3 DNA sequence: TGTGCCAGCAGCCCCCTTGGGGCGTCCGGGGCCAACGTCCTGACTTTC. Encoded protein: CASSPLGASGANVLTF.

This clone was seen a handful of times. The chain joins TRBV2 to TRBJ2-5, with D perhaps TRBD1 (5 bases). Germline V lookup: CDR1 SNHLY, CDR2 FYNNEI. This CDR3 comprises 14 residues. Trimming pared 4 bases from V and 1 base from J, leaving 10 bases between. CDR3 sequence (DNA): TGTGCCAGCAGTGGGACACAAATCCAAGAGACCCAGTACTTC. It is translated as CASSGTQIQETQYF.

Remarks on this clone: Additional DNA sequences in this sample encode the identical CDR3. V is TRBV6-5 and J is TRBJ2-3; D unresolved. Germline V CDR1 and CDR2: MNHEY, SVGAGI. V was shortened by 5 bases and J by 0 bases, with 3 bases between the two germline ends. The CDR3 has 12 residues. The CDR3 coding sequence is TGTGCCAGCAGTCAGAGCACAGATACGCAGTATTTT. Encoded protein: CASSQSTDTQYF.

This clone was observed a few times. The CDR3 spells CASSTGTSGSAGQFF. DNA of the CDR3: TGTGCCAGCAGTACCGGGACTAGCGGTTCAGCAGGGCAGTTCTTC. This chain connects TRBV2 to TRBJ2-1, with 11 nucleotides matching TRBD2. Trimming took 5 bases from V and 12 from J; bases not matched to a gene: 12. This CDR3 is built from 15 residues. Germline V gene data show CDR1 as SNHLY and CDR2 as FYNNEI.

The gene calls are TRBV5-1 and TRBJ2-7; 7 bases map to TRBD1. Trimming at V came to 1 base and at J to 5 bases, leaving 9 bases not matched to a gene. CDR1 SGHRS and CDR2 YFSETQ come from the germline V gene. This CDR3 spans 15 amino acids. The CDR3 coding sequence is TGCGCCAGCAGCTTGACAACCGGGACAGCTAACGAGCAGTACTTC. Its translation is CASSLTTGTANEQYF.

The genes are TRBV6-5 and TRBJ2-1, with 9 nucleotides matching TRBD2. The CDR3 totals 15 residues. Per germline, CDR1 MNHEY and CDR2 SVGAGI. Trimming at V came to 7 bases and at J to 9 bases, leaving 13 bases not matched to a gene. The CDR3 DNA sequence: TGTGCCAGCACCACGACCGGGACTAGCATGACTGAGCAGTTCTTC. It codes for CASTTTGTSMTEQFF.